The 10 T cell receptor beta chains below were found in one sample sequenced in a study of T cell repertoires in cytomegalovirus infection. Via MiXCR, TCRdb re-called the reads, giving one row per CDR3 protein. The sample yields under 200,000 distinct CDR3 sequences, roughly 9.8% seen once. Input material: PBMCs. The receptors here all came from a human donor in good health (CMV status not recorded). Some clones in this sample may be carry-over from other donors' samples.

This clonotype was picked up many times. This chain connects TRBV7-2 to TRBJ2-2, with 7 positions matching TRBD1. Germline V gene sequence: CDR1 SGHTA, CDR2 FQGNSA. The CDR3 spans 16 residues. Unmatched junction bases numbered 11, after V lost 5 bases and J lost 5 bases. Written as DNA, the CDR3 is TGTGCCAGCAGCCCCGTGGGTACAGGGGCGACCGGGGAGCTGTTTTTT. It encodes CASSPVGTGATGELFF.

This clonotype was seen repeatedly, ten times or more. The chain joins TRBV11-3 to TRBJ2-7; 8 bases align to TRBD2. CDR1 is SGHNT and CDR2 is YENEEA in the germline V gene. This CDR3 spans 18 amino acids. The J segment lost 0 bases and the V segment lost 5 bases, leaving 15 bases of the junction unmatched. The CDR3 here is CASSPGRGLVCISYEQYF. DNA for the CDR3: TGTGCCAGCAGCCCAGGTCGGGGACTAGTTTGTATCTCCTACGAGCAGTACTTC.

The table lists this clonotype with a few counts. CDR3 coding DNA: TGCAGTGCTAGTTTTCGGGGGTCCCGGGAGCAGTTCTTC. Protein: CSASFRGSREQFF. The chain couples TRBV20-1 to TRBJ2-1; tentative D call: TRBD2 (6 bases). This CDR3 is built from 13 residues. Trimming pared 3 bases from V and 10 bases from J, leaving 16 bases between. Germline CDR1 is DFQATT and CDR2 is SNEGSKA (reference sequence).

This clonotype occurred many times. The genes are TRBV6-2 or TRBV6-3 and TRBJ2-1; D remains ambiguous. The CDR3 length is 12 residues. V shed 6 bases and J shed 7 bases, with 10 bases lying between them. Germline V gene sequence: CDR1 MNHEY, CDR2 SVGEGT. Written as DNA, the CDR3 is TGTGCCAGCAGCTATACGTTGAATGAGCAGTTCTTC. Residues: CASSYTLNEQFF.

This clonotype was counted many times. The rearrangement links TRBV6-5 to TRBJ1-2; 9 nucleotides agree with TRBD1. The CDR3 has 14 residues. V was pared by 4 bases and J by 5 bases, with 5 bases of the junction left unmatched. CDR1 is MNHEY and CDR2 is SVGAGI in the germline V gene. The CDR3 DNA sequence: TGTGCCAGCAGTTCAGCCGGGACAGGGTATGGCTACACCTTC. Translation gives CASSSAGTGYGYTF.

This clonotype was counted many times. Here the CDR3 DNA reads TGCGCCAGCAGTGGGCTGAGGCGGGAAGAGACCCAGTACTTC. Its translation is CASSGLRREETQYF. The rearrangement links TRBV10-2 to TRBJ2-5; perhaps TRBD2 as D (5 bases). CDR1 is WSHSY, CDR2 SAAADI, per germline. V was pared by 4 bases and J by 3 bases, with 12 bases between. The CDR3 is 14 residues long.

This clonotype was counted ten times or more. The rearrangement uses TRBV6-1 and TRBJ2-7; D is uncertain. The V end was cut by 5 bases, the J end by 2 bases, with 13 bases between. The CDR3 is 14 amino acids. Germline loops: CDR1 MNHNS, CDR2 SASEGT. The CDR3 DNA reads as TGTGCCAGCAGTTTCGGTCAAAAAACCTACGAGCAGTACTTC. It specifies CASSFGQKTYEQYF.

This chain joins TRBV20-1 and TRBJ1-1; tentative D call: TRBD1 (6 bases). V was cut by 5 bases and J by 1 base, with 14 bases left in between. The CDR3 extends over 14 amino acids. The germline V gene has CDR1 DFQATT and CDR2 SNEGSKA (reference sequence). CDR3 in DNA: TGCAGTGCTTCACCTGGGACAAGGAACACTGAAGCTTTCTTT. Encoded protein: CSASPGTRNTEAFF.

At least ten counts were recorded for this clonotype. The chain employs TRBV7-2 and TRBJ2-2; 9 nucleotides match TRBD1. The germline V gene encodes CDR1 SGHTA and CDR2 FQGNSA. This CDR3 region has 16 residues. With V trimmed by 2 bases and J by 4 bases, 5 bases remained unmatched. CDR3: CASSLPGQGRTGELFF. The CDR3 DNA follows: TGTGCCAGCAGCTTACCGGGACAGGGTCGCACCGGGGAGCTGTTTTTT.

This clonotype was detected many times. The CDR3 DNA follows: TGTGCCATCAGATCGGACGGGAGCTCTGGGGCCAACGTCCTGACTTTC. Its translation is CAIRSDGSSGANVLTF. This chain connects TRBV10-3 to TRBJ2-6, with a possible D match to TRBD2 (6 bases). CDR3 length: 16 residues. Trimming cost V 6 bases and J 0 bases, with 12 bases left between them. Germline V gene lookup returns CDR1 ENHRY and CDR2 SYGVKD.